This T cell receptor (beta chain) was obtained from a study of radiation and T cells in renal cell carcinoma (TCRdb year 2020). A note on the overall study: TCR beta sequencing covered some 55 samples in total, comprising around 25 tumors and roughly 27 peripheral blood samples. The final blood draw was performed at 4 weeks after radiation, at the same time as nephrectomy. In the roughly 54 samples combined, 4 million to 5 million unique CDR3 nucleotide sequences were found, encoding 2.5 million to 3 million unique CDR3 amino acid sequences.

Per the publication, the time point label means: blood 4 weeks post-SBRT, at nephrectomy. The sample's treatment or condition label, decoded: 15 Gy SBRT to primary tumor, nephrectomy 4 weeks later. The samples were drawn from a clinical trial, where primary renal cell carcinomas were treated with 15 Gy of stereotactic body radiation therapy and then removed by nephrectomy 4 weeks afterward. Serial peripheral blood from radiation-treated patients was sampled at baseline, 2 weeks and 4 weeks after SBRT to track tumor-enriched clonotypes. Renal cell carcinoma with clear cell pathology was present in all patients. The QIAamp DNA Blood Mini Kit (Qiagen) was used to prepare genomic DNA for TCR sequencing. The analyses included just those samples that passed every quality control check. In regard to this clone: No cognate antigen has been identified for it. No much larger clone is present one base from it, and per-base qualities are unavailable.

Broad study findings and their caveats: In blood, the top tumor clonotypes increased between baseline and 2 weeks post-radiation and then shrank by 4 weeks, which suggests that tumor-resident clones expanded only transiently. No pretreatment tumor biopsies were available, so the baseline intratumoral presence of clonotypes could not be determined. With a single-armed trial design, the study had no way to address how radiation dose or scheduling affects the TCR repertoire. Changes in the blood repertoire were not tracked past 4 weeks after treatment.

TCR beta libraries were generated from genomic DNA with the immunoSEQ kit, following the manufacturer's recommendations. To prepare the libraries, a first multiplex PCR with proprietary primers was run, followed by a second PCR that added unique barcodes, and a bead cleanup was done after each round. Each sample batch included a kit-provided positive control reaction and a negative control reaction. The final libraries underwent checking on an Agilent 4200 TapeStation D1000 ScreenTape, volumetric pooling, and quantification by qPCR. Sequencing ran on an Illumina NextSeq500 with a MidOutput 150-cycle cartridge, using 156 Read1 and 15 Index1 cycles with kit custom primers. The pooled library was loaded at approximately 0.99 pM, and approximately 20% PhiX control was spiked in. The published analysis was carried out like this. Vendor-processed data were analyzed in R, and a clonotype was defined as all T cells sharing the same CDR3 nucleotide sequence. For clone abundance analyses, frequencies were normalized to the 10,000 most abundant clones in each sample. Public T cell clones, which averaged fewer than five per sample, were removed prior to analysis. Tumor-enriched and baseline blood-enriched clonotypes were defined by at least a 32-fold difference in abundance between compartments. Clonotypes expanded or contracted between blood time points were identified with a beta-binomial differential abundance model. The Baroni-Urbani and Buser coefficient was used to measure tumor-blood repertoire similarity, and groups were compared with two-tailed Wilcoxon tests in R. The table comes from immuneACCESS by way of TCRdb, which keeps in-frame sequences with V and J called. Part of the clones is missing from these tables; in studies checked, under half for an unresolved V gene and the rest for unknown reasons. V and J calls and clone size are as listed in that table; D and trimming were resolved from the DNA. The sample contains around 100,000 clones, approximately 82% of them found a single time. Approximately 7.2% of the sample is held by the ten biggest clonotypes.

CDR1 is given as MDHEN and CDR2 as SYDVKM, both from the germline V gene. From cysteine to phenylalanine, the CDR3 is 14 amino acids long. Of all the DNA, just the CDR3 is kept, 42 bases in frame from base 1. For this chain, trimming is 6 bases at the V end and 1 base at the J end, and the number of junction bases without a gene match is 5. The sequence came from a man in his fifties or sixties with renal cell carcinoma. Sequences were derived from blood, sampled from a patient whose treatment included radiotherapy and nephrectomy. Recombination connected TRBV28 to TRBJ2-5; TRBD2 aligns with 7 central bases. The DNA reads TGTGCCAGCAGGGGCGGGAGTAGCCAAGAGACCCAGTACTTC. Its amino acids are CASRGGSSQETQYF.